This T cell receptor beta chain appears in the sequencing data of a study of CD8+CD57+ T cells in acquired aplastic anemia. As for the study in general: DNA recovered from sorted CD4+ and CD8+ cells had a mean of 3.2 ug.

The length of the CDR3 is 14 residues. Trimming left V 0 bases short and J 2 bases short, with 5 bases between. The germline V gene has CDR1 LGHNA and CDR2 YNFKEQ. Previously, flow cytometry had revealed CD8+CD57+ cell expansion in the patients chosen for sequencing. Severe acquired aplastic anemia affected all patients. Profiles of TCR beta VDJ and CDR3 were generated from a genomic DNA template. TCRdb processed the reads anew with MiXCR; each CDR3 protein has one entry. The sample lists 450,000 to 550,000 distinct CDR3 sequences; over 25% were seen once. The gene calls are TRBV4-2 and TRBJ1-3, with D hard to call. This TCR came from a human donor with aplastic anemia. The sequenced material came from sorted CD4+, CD8+, or CD8+CD57+ T cells (not recorded which) from PBMCs. DNA of the CDR3: TGTGCCAGCAGCCAAGACAGGCCTGGAAACACCATATATTTT. Translation gives CASSQDRPGNTIYF.